What follows are 24 T cell receptor beta chains derived from one specimen sequenced in a study of cytomegalovirus exposure and HLA in healthy donors. Sequencing used immunoSEQ multiplex PCR; TCRdb keeps in-frame clones, though not all of them. Here the sample spans approximately 97,000 clones, roughly 92% being singletons. The sequencing sample was made of PBMCs. These receptors all come from a woman under 40 in good health and CMV-seropositive.

The rearrangement links TRBV9 to TRBJ2-7, with 11 bases fitting TRBD1. The J segment lost 6 bases and the V segment lost 4 bases, leaving 12 bases of the junction unmatched. Germline-derived CDR1 and CDR2 are SGDLS and YYNGEE. This CDR3 spans 16 amino acids. The CDR3: CASSLSLGTGGGEQYF. CDR3 DNA: TGTGCCAGCAGCCTCTCCTTGGGGACAGGGGGAGGCGAGCAGTACTTC.

This sequence joins TRBV18 and TRBJ2-1; 9 bases agree with TRBD2. V lost 4 bases, J lost 4 bases, and 5 bases stayed unmatched. The CDR3 is 15 residues long. CDR1 is KGHSH and CDR2 is LQKENI in the germline V gene. The CDR3 nucleotides read TGTGCCAGCTCACGGCTAGCGGGGACTTACAATGAGCAGTTCTTC. Translation: CASSRLAGTYNEQFF.

The genes are TRBV12-5 and TRBJ2-1; 9 bases align to TRBD2. The CDR3 sequence is 18 residues long. Germline CDR1 and CDR2: LGHNT and FRNRAP. Trimming removed 3 bases from V and 6 bases from J; junction bases left unmatched: 15. CDR3 in amino acids: CASGLTAPSGRFSNEQFF. In DNA form, the CDR3 reads TGTGCTAGTGGTTTAACGGCACCCAGCGGGAGGTTTAGCAATGAGCAGTTCTTC.

The chain couples TRBV4-3 to TRBJ1-3, with D hard to call. Between the trimmed V and J ends, which lost 3 bases and 0 bases, there was a span of 18 bases. The CDR3 has 18 residues. Germline V gene lookup returns CDR1 LGHNA and CDR2 YSLEER. This chain's CDR3 is CASSQLTRQEDSGNTIYF. The CDR3, as DNA: TGCGCCAGCAGCCAGCTGACCCGGCAGGAGGACTCTGGAAACACCATATATTTT.

V gene TRBV11-3 combines with J gene TRBJ2-1, with TRBD2 identical over 9 bases. V lost 5 bases to trimming and J lost 6 bases; unmatched junction nucleotides: 2. The CDR3 extends over 13 amino acids. CDR1 and CDR2 (germline): SGHNT, YENEEA. The CDR3 DNA reads TGTGCCAGCAGCCCTAGCGGGATCAATGAGCAGTTCTTC. It encodes CASSPSGINEQFF.

This clone was observed once. Other DNA sequences in this specimen translate into the identical CDR3. V usage is TRBV10-2 and J usage is TRBJ2-5; D perhaps matches TRBD2 (5 bases). Germline V CDR1 and CDR2: WSHSY, SAAADI. This CDR3 region has 11 residues. V dropped 4 bases and J dropped 5 bases, with 5 bases sitting between them. The CDR3, as DNA: TGCGCCAGCAGTGGAGGGGAGACCCAGTACTTC. Translating gives CASSGGETQYF.

This chain joins TRBV5-4 and TRBJ2-2, with D perhaps matching TRBD2 (6 bases). V lost 0 bases to trimming and J lost 4 bases, with 13 bases between them. Germline V CDR1 and CDR2: SGHNT, YYREEE (reference sequence). The CDR3 contains 16 residues. The CDR3 DNA follows: TGTGCCAGCAGCTTGGCGGGCGGGAAGAGCACCGGGGAGCTGTTTTTT. This translates into CASSLAGGKSTGELFF.

This chain links TRBV28 with TRBJ1-4, with TRBD1 identical over 8 bases. Unmatched junction bases numbered 9, after V lost 7 bases and J lost 8 bases. CDR3 length: 14 residues. Germline assignment: CDR1 MDHEN and CDR2 SYDVKM. The CDR3 nucleotides read TGTGCCAGCATGAGGGACAGGACCAGGGAAAAACTGTTTTTT. This gives the protein CASMRDRTREKLFF.

J is TRBJ1-5 and V is TRBV28; tentative D call: TRBD1 (6 bases). Germline V CDR1 and CDR2: MDHEN, SYDVKM. The CDR3 is 16 residues long. Between the trimmed V and J ends, which lost 1 base and 2 bases, there was a span of 12 bases. DNA for the CDR3: TGTGCCAGCAGTTTATTTCGGGGGGGCGGCAATCAGCCCCAGCATTTT. This encodes CASSLFRGGGNQPQHF.

The CDR3 DNA is TGTGCCAGCAGCACGAGGGGGCTTGCTGGAAACACCATATATTTT. Translated: CASSTRGLAGNTIYF. The chain joins TRBV9 to TRBJ1-3; 7 bases map to TRBD1. CDR1 SGDLS and CDR2 YYNGEE come from the germline V gene. V trimming: 4 bases; J trimming: 2 bases; junction bases outside the gene matches: 6. This CDR3 spans 15 amino acids.

The V gene is TRBV30, the J gene TRBJ2-7, with D unresolved. This CDR3 region has 12 residues. Germline V gene data show CDR1 as GTSNPN and CDR2 as SVGIG (reference sequence). Trimming removed 0 bases from V and 4 bases from J, with 7 bases in between. The CDR3: CAWSVRSYEQYF. The CDR3 coding sequence is TGTGCCTGGAGTGTACGGTCGTACGAGCAGTACTTC.

This sequence joins TRBV7-8 and TRBJ2-7; 10 positions match TRBD2. Germline CDR1 is SGHVS and CDR2 is FQNEAQ. The CDR3 spans 17 residues. V shed 5 bases and J 3 bases; nucleotides not matched to a gene: 13. The CDR3 loop reads CASSPEELAGVFYEQYF. Written as DNA, the CDR3 is TGTGCCAGCAGCCCGGAGGAGCTAGCGGGAGTTTTCTACGAGCAGTACTTC.

The V call is TRBV11-2, the J call TRBJ1-1; TRBD1 is a possible D gene (6 bases). The germline V and J ends were trimmed by 4 bases and 4 bases, with 22 bases remaining between them. The germline V gene has CDR1 SGHAT and CDR2 FQNNGV. The CDR3 runs 17 residues. CDR3 loop: CASSSRPTTGRTTEAFF. CDR3 nucleotides: TGTGCCAGCAGCTCGCGGCCCACGACAGGTCGGACCACTGAAGCTTTCTTT.

The chain recombines TRBV10-3 with TRBJ2-7; 15 positions match TRBD2. CDR1 is ENHRY, CDR2 SYGVKD, per germline. The length of the CDR3 is 17 residues. Trimming at V came to 6 bases and at J to 1 base, leaving 7 bases not matched to a gene. As DNA, the CDR3 is TGTGCCATCAGGCCGGGACTAGCGGGAGGAGAATCCTACGAGCAGTACTTC. It specifies CAIRPGLAGGESYEQYF.

This clone was seen a few times. This chain links TRBV2 with TRBJ1-2, with D maybe TRBD1 (6 bases). The CDR3 is 14 residues long. Germline lookup yields CDR1 SNHLY and CDR2 FYNNEI. V shed 5 bases and J shed 9 bases, with 19 bases lying between them. CDR3 in DNA: TGTGCCAGCAGTCCAGACAGGCCAATTGACAGCTACACCTTC. Amino acids: CASSPDRPIDSYTF.

This chain connects TRBV19 to TRBJ2-3; D gene unclear. Deletions cut 4 bases from V and 1 base from J, with 15 bases between. CDR3 length: 16 residues. The V gene's germline CDR1 is LNHDA and CDR2 SQIVND (reference sequence). CDR3 bases: TGTGCCAGTAGTAGGGCTGCGATTCCGGGCACAGATACGCAGTATTTT. Protein sequence: CASSRAAIPGTDTQYF.

The chain carries TRBV30 and TRBJ2-7, with D hard to call. Between the trimmed V and J ends, which lost 1 base and 3 bases, there was a span of 10 bases. In germline, CDR1 is GTSNPN, CDR2 SVGIG (reference sequence). This CDR3 is 13 amino acids long. CDR3 region: CAWSGLVLYEQYF. The CDR3 DNA follows: TGTGCCTGGAGTGGCCTAGTCCTCTACGAGCAGTACTTC.

The V and J genes are TRBV7-9 and TRBJ2-7; 8 bases are shared with TRBD2. Germline V gene sequence: CDR1 SEHNR, CDR2 FQNEAQ (reference sequence). CDR3 length equals 13 residues. J gave up 6 bases and V 5 bases, and 6 bases lay outside the gene matches. CDR3 DNA: TGTGCCAGCAGCCCCCGGGGGGGCCTCGAGCAGTACTTC. Its translation is CASSPRGGLEQYF.

The chain uses TRBV5-3 and TRBJ2-1, with a possible D match to TRBD2 (6 bases). TRBV5-3 is filed as an ORF, its function uncertain. CDR3 length: 16 residues. Trimming stripped 4 bases from V and 7 bases from J, with 21 bases between. The CDR3 sequence: CARSSDRDSTHNEQFF. In DNA, the CDR3 is TGTGCCAGAAGCAGTGACCGGGACTCGACTCATAATGAGCAGTTCTTC.

The rearrangement uses TRBV6-4 and TRBJ2-1, with D perhaps TRBD1 (6 bases). Germline values: CDR1 MRHNA, CDR2 SNTAGT. Trimming shortened V by 4 bases and J by 6 bases, and 10 bases separated the two germline ends. The CDR3 is 13 amino acids. CDR3 DNA sequence: TGTGCCAGCAGTGCGGGACACTTCAATGAGCAGTTCTTC. Amino acid sequence: CASSAGHFNEQFF.

The chain combines TRBV5-4 with TRBJ2-3; 10 nucleotides agree with TRBD2. Germline V CDR1 and CDR2: SGHNT, YYREEE (reference sequence). This CDR3 contains 16 residues. Losses at the gene ends were 3 bases for V and 2 bases for J; bases not matched to a gene: 6. The CDR3: CASSWSGRANTDTQYF. The CDR3 DNA is TGTGCCAGCAGCTGGAGCGGGAGGGCCAACACAGATACGCAGTATTTT.

CDR3 protein: CASSYGTVYGYTF. CDR3 bases: TGTGCCAGCAGCTATGGGACAGTCTATGGCTACACCTTC. This chain uses TRBV5-6 with TRBJ1-2; 7 positions match TRBD1. Trimming removed 3 bases from V and 4 bases from J; junction bases left unmatched: 3. Looked up from germline, CDR1 is SGHDT and CDR2 is YYEEEE. The CDR3 is made up of 13 amino acids.

The V call is TRBV19, the J call TRBJ2-7; 8 bases agree with TRBD1. CDR3 length equals 14 residues. CDR1 and CDR2 from the germline V gene are LNHDA and SQIVND (reference sequence). V lost 5 bases and J lost 0; bases outside the gene matches: 3. CDR3 residues: CASSSDRVSYEQYF. The DNA of the CDR3 is TGTGCCAGTAGTTCGGACAGGGTCTCCTACGAGCAGTACTTC. The entire variable domain, with the rest obtained from reference TRBV19 and TRBJ2-7, is as follows: DGGITQSPKYLFRKEGQNVTLSCEQNLNHDAMYWYRQDPGQGLRLIYYSQIVNDFQKGDIAEGYSVSREKKESFPLTVTSAQKNPTAFYLCASSSDRVSYEQYFGPGTRLTVT.

The V gene is TRBV11-2, the J gene TRBJ1-3, with 7 bases matching TRBD1. This CDR3 comprises 14 residues. V gave up 3 bases and J gave up 2 bases; unmatched junction bases: 1. Germline V gene lookup returns CDR1 SGHAT and CDR2 FQNNGV. The CDR3 sequence: CASSFGQAGNTIYF. The CDR3 DNA sequence: TGTGCCAGCAGCTTCGGACAGGCTGGAAACACCATATATTTT.